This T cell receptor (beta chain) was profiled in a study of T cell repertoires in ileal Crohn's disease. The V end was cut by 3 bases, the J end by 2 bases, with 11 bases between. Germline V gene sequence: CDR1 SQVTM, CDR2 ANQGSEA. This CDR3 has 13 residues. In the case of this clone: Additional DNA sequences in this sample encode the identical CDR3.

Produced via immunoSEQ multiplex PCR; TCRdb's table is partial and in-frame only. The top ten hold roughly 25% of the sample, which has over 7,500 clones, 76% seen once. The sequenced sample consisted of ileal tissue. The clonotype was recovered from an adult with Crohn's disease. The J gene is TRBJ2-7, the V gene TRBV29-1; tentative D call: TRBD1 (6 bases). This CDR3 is CSVEAGVTYEQYF. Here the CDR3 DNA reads TGCAGCGTTGAGGCAGGGGTGACCTACGAGCAGTACTTC.